This TCR beta chain is from a study of metastatic and nonmetastatic thyroid tumors. Concerning this clone: A much larger clone differs by one base, so this may be a read error. The same CDR3 also results from other DNA sequences found in this sample.

TCRdb re-called clones from the PCR reads using MiXCR. The sample contains tens of thousands of clones, less than 25% of which appear only once. V lost 9 bases, J lost 5 bases, and 17 bases lay in between. Germline values: CDR1 SGHNT, CDR2 YYREEE (reference sequence). The CDR3 is 13 residues long. All patients reached thyroid surgery having received no treatment beforehand. This rearrangement joins TRBV5-4 to TRBJ2-5, with D uncertain. This receptor was identified in a female donor with papillary thyroid cancer or a benign thyroid nodule (not recorded which). Some clones in this sample may be carry-over from other donors' samples. The sample was blood. This chain's CDR3 is CATADPPGETQYF. The CDR3 region has the DNA TGTGCCACCGCGGACCCTCCCGGTGAGACCCAGTACTTC.